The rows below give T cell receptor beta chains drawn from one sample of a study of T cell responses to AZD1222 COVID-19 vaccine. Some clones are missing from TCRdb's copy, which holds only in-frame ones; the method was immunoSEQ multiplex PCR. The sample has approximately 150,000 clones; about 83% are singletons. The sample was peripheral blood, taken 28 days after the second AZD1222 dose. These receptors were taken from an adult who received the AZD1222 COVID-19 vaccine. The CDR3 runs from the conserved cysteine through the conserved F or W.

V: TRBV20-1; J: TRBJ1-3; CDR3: CSAASGNTIYF
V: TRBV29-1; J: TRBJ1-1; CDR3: CSAMPGTEAFF
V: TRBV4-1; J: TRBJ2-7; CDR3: CASSRTGTERYEQYF
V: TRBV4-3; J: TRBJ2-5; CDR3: CASSLGTQETQYF
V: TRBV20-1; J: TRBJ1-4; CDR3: CSASGTANEKLFF
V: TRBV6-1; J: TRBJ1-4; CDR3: CASSEAPAGTGNEKLFF
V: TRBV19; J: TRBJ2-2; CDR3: CASSPEPEGTADTGELFF
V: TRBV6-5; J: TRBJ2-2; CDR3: CASRKLLSTGELFF
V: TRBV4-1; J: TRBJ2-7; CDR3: CASSQEGGLSYEQYF
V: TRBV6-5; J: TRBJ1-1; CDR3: CASRTRDSGAAFF
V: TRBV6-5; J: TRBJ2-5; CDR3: CASTPGAGETQYF
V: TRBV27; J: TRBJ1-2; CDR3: CASTAIGGPVGYTF
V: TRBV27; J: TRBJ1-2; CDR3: CASSPHLPANYGYTF
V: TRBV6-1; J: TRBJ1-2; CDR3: CASSETRTSNYGYTF
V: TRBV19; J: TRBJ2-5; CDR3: CASSANLYQETQYF
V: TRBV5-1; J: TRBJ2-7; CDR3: CASSWGGSGYEQYF
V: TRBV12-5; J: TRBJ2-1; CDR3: CASGLFGDNNEQFF
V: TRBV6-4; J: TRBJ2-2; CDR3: CASSDSAENTGELFF
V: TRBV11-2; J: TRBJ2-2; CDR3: CASSDLAGTGITGELFF
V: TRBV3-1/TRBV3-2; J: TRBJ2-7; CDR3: CASSKRGGAYEQYF
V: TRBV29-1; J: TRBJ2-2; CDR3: CSVERGIGTGELFF
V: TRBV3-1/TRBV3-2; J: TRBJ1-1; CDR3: CASSQDLRNTEAFF
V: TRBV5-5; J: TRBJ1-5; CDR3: CASSLQTGGDVSNQPQHF
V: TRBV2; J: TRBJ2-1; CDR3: CASSEALLGKRSYNEQFF
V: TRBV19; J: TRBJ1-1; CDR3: CASSPSGGEAFF
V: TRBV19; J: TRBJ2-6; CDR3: CASSIAFKRTDPNSGANVLTF
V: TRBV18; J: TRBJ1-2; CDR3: CASSPRLFRGRRQGYTF
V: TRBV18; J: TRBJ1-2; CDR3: CASSTGQGSWYGYTF
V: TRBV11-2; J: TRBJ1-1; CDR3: CASSLGDRRNTEAFF
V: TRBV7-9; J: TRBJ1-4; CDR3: CASSARQGADEKLFF
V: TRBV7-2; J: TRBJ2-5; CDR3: CASSPSGALQETQYF
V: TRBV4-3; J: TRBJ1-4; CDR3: CASSQVVAGALGEEKLFF
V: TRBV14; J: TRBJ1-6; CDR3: CASSRQGGNSPLHF
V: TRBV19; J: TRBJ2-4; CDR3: CASQEKAKNIQYF
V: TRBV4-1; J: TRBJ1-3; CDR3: CASSPAGEGFGNTIYF
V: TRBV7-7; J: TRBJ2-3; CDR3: CASSLGTSGTDTQYF
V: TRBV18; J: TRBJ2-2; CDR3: CASSPRAGELFF
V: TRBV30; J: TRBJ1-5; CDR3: CAWSYGIEGNQPQHF
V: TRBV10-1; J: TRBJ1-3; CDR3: CALEWDTIYF
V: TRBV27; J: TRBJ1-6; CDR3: CASSPPGGTSPLHF
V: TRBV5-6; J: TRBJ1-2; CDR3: CASSPATLGYGYTF
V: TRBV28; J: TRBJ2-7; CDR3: CASTKWDRVYEQYF
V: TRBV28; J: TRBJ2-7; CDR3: CASGLNEQYF
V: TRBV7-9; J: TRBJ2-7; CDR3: CASSQQGGGEQYF
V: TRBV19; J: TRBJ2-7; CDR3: CASSWGGGSYEQYF
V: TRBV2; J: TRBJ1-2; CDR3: CASSAGEGYGYTF